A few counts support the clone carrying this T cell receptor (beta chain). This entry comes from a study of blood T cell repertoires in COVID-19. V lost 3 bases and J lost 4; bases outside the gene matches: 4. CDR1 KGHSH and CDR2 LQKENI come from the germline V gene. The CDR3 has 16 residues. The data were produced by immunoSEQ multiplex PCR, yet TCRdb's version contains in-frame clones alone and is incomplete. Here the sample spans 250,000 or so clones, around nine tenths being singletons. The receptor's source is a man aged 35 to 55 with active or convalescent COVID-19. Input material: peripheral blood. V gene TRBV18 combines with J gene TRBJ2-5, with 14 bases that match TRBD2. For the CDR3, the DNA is TGTGCCAGCTCACCCCAGACTAGCGGGAGGGGAGAGACCCAGTACTTC. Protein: CASSPQTSGRGETQYF.